This TCR beta chain came from a study of cytomegalovirus exposure and HLA in healthy donors. Overall study results and limits: The study recorded 160 or so TCR beta chains that were cytomegalovirus-associated. Presence/absence analyses took donor sequencing depth as roughly uniform. In a later analysis, productive TCRs from donors in an Asian-associated ancestry cluster reportedly carried fewer N-insertions than the cohort mean.

The PCR used 60 Vbeta and 13 Jbeta primers. The data were produced by immunoSEQ multiplex PCR, yet TCRdb's version contains in-frame clones alone and is incomplete. The record lists roughly 80,000 clones, of which the ten most abundant hold roughly 13%. For this clone: Its antigen is not identified.

The material sequenced was PBMCs. The receptor was derived from a man aged 50 to 60 in good health and CMV-seropositive.

CDR3 sequence reads: CASSLGPGRYQETQYF. DNA of the CDR3: TGTGCCAGCAGTTTGGGCCCCGGTCGGTACCAAGAGACCCAGTACTTC. The chain joins TRBV28 to TRBJ2-5; the D is unclear. V shed 3 bases and J shed 0 bases, with 14 bases lying between them. The V gene's germline CDR1 is MDHEN and CDR2 SYDVKM. This CDR3 spans 16 amino acids.